The next 29 T cell receptor beta chains were all read from a single sample in a study of Tregs in tolerant kidney transplant recipients. Produced via immunoSEQ multiplex PCR; TCRdb's table is partial and in-frame only. This sample has 3,900 or so clones; 70% to 90% occur once, and the top ten carry 1.5% to 2%. The specimen comprised Tregs from blood, sampled before the transplant. The source of these receptors is a human donor who received a combined kidney and bone marrow transplant.

The chain's CDR3 is CASSTRETQYF. The CDR3 nucleotides read TGTGCCAGCAGTACTAGAGAGACCCAGTACTTC. The gene calls are TRBV6-5 and TRBJ2-5; D might be TRBD2 (5 bases). CDR1 and CDR2 (germline): MNHEY, SVGAGI. This CDR3 is 11 amino acids long. V lost 5 bases, J lost 4 bases, and 5 bases lay in between.

V gene TRBV10-3 combines with J gene TRBJ2-7; 12 bases map to TRBD1. The CDR3 sequence is 14 residues long. Unmatched junction bases numbered 7, after V lost 10 bases and J lost 3 bases. Germline assignment: CDR1 ENHRY and CDR2 SYGVKD. As DNA, the CDR3 is TGTGCCAACACGGGACAGGGGGCGATCTACGAGCAGTACTTC. This translates into CANTGQGAIYEQYF.

The gene calls are TRBV7-3 and TRBJ2-5, with D possibly being TRBD2 (6 bases). Trimming left V 3 bases short and J 2 bases short, with 13 bases between. Germline V CDR1 and CDR2: SGHTA, FQGTGA. The CDR3 length is 15 residues. The CDR3 loop is CASSFGVAAQETQYF. CDR3 nucleotide sequence: TGTGCCAGCAGCTTCGGGGTAGCGGCTCAAGAGACCCAGTACTTC.

The chain combines TRBV7-2 with TRBJ1-1; possibly TRBD1 for D (5 bases). With 1 base removed from V and 2 bases from J, the gap between germline ends came to 11 bases. CDR1 is SGHTA, CDR2 FQGNSA, per germline. The CDR3 sequence is 15 residues long. The CDR3 region is CASSLGNRINTEAFF. The CDR3, as DNA: TGTGCCAGCAGCTTAGGAAACAGGATTAACACTGAAGCTTTCTTT.

The chain has TRBV7-3 and TRBJ2-5, with TRBD2 matching 7 bases. The CDR3 loop spans 15 amino acids. Germline trimming cut 1 base from V and 2 bases from J; bases unmatched to any gene: 4. In germline, CDR1 is SGHTA, CDR2 FQGTGA. This chain's CDR3 is CASSLNGGIQETQYF. CDR3 DNA sequence: TGTGCCAGCAGCTTAAACGGGGGGATTCAAGAGACCCAGTACTTC. The variable domain in full, with the rest retrieved from reference TRBV7-3 and TRBJ2-5, is GAGVSQTPSNKVTEKGKYVELRCDPISGHTALYWYRQSLGQGPEFLIYFQGTGAADDSGLPNDRFFAVRPEGSVSTLKIQRTERGDSAVYLCASSLNGGIQETQYFGPGTRLLVL.

V and J are TRBV19 and TRBJ2-5; weak D call: TRBD2 (5 bases). The CDR3 sequence is 12 residues long. The V end lost 6 bases, the J end lost 7 bases, and 12 bases lay between the germline ends. Germline CDR1 reads LNHDA; CDR2 reads SQIVND (reference sequence). The CDR3 loop reads CASRAPAGTQYF. CDR3 nucleotides: TGTGCCAGTAGGGCCCCGGCGGGGACCCAGTACTTC. The full variable domain, in which reference TRBV19 and TRBJ2-5 provide the parts outside the CDR3, is DGGITQSPKYLFRKEGQNVTLSCEQNLNHDAMYWYRQDPGQGLRLIYYSQIVNDFQKGDIAEGYSVSREKKESFPLTVTSAQKNPTAFYLCASRAPAGTQYFGPGTRLLVL.

This sequence joins TRBV5-1 and TRBJ2-2; a weak D match, TRBD2 (5 bases). Trimming pared 5 bases from V and 6 bases from J, leaving 14 bases between. This CDR3 contains 14 residues. Germline CDR1 SGHRS, CDR2 YFSETQ. CDR3 nucleotides: TGCGCCAGCAGTCTAGCCTTATCCCCCGGGGAGCTGTTTTTT. Its protein product is CASSLALSPGELFF.

The rearrangement links TRBV6-6 to TRBJ2-1; 8 nucleotides agree with TRBD1. This CDR3 is built from 14 residues. The V segment lost 6 bases and the J segment 5 bases; nucleotides outside the gene matches: 6. CDR1 is MNHNY, CDR2 SVGAGI, per germline (reference sequence). CDR3 residues: CASSKTGVNNEQFF. CDR3 DNA: TGTGCCAGCAGCAAGACAGGGGTCAACAATGAGCAGTTCTTC.

The V call is TRBV6-6, the J call TRBJ1-5; no clear D gene. Germline values: CDR1 MNHNY, CDR2 SVGAGI (reference sequence). The CDR3 is made up of 13 amino acids. V dropped 2 bases and J dropped 0 bases, with 2 bases sitting between them. CDR3 DNA: TGTGCCAGCAGTTACCGTAGCAATCAGCCCCAGCATTTT. Residues: CASSYRSNQPQHF.

This rearrangement joins TRBV10-2 to TRBJ1-5; TRBD1 agrees at 10 bases. The germline V gene has CDR1 WSHSY and CDR2 SAAADI. With 6 bases clipped from V and 6 bases from J, the junction kept 2 bases outside the gene matches. CDR3 length: 13 amino acids. In DNA form, the CDR3 reads TGCGCCAGCAGGACAGGGGGCGGTCAGCCCCAGCATTTT. Its translation is CASRTGGGQPQHF.

The gene calls are TRBV9 and TRBJ2-1; 8 positions agree with TRBD1. Unmatched junction bases numbered 11, after V lost 7 bases and J lost 5 bases. Germline V CDR1 and CDR2: SGDLS, YYNGEE. CDR3 length: 15 residues. This CDR3 reads CASAQGASVHNEQFF. CDR3 sequence (DNA): TGTGCCAGCGCCCAGGGGGCTAGCGTACACAATGAGCAGTTCTTC.

In this sample, this clone turned up once. The chain carries TRBV10-3 and TRBJ2-3; the match to TRBD2 covers 10 bases. The junction had 15 bases not matched to a gene; V was cut back by 5 bases and J by 4 bases. The CDR3 spans 18 residues. The V gene's germline CDR1 is ENHRY and CDR2 SYGVKD. CDR3 bases: TGTGCCATCAGTCCGCAGGATTTGCTAGCGGGAGTATCAGATACGCAGTATTTT. Protein sequence: CAISPQDLLAGVSDTQYF.

This clone was counted only a few times. This chain joins TRBV6-5 and TRBJ1-3; D ambiguous. CDR1 is MNHEY, CDR2 SVGAGI, per germline. The V end lost 0 bases, the J end lost 3 bases, and 6 bases lay between the germline ends. The CDR3 length is 14 residues. The CDR3, as DNA: TGTGCCAGCAGTTACTCGGCAGATGGAAACACCATATATTTT. This encodes CASSYSADGNTIYF.

J is TRBJ1-5 and V is TRBV11-2; the match to TRBD1 covers 8 bases. Trimming cost V 3 bases and J 3 bases; bases outside gene matches: 4. Germline V gene lookup returns CDR1 SGHAT and CDR2 FQNNGV. The CDR3 has 15 residues. The CDR3 nucleotides are TGTGCCAGCAGCTTGGGGACAGGTTTCAATCAGCCCCAGCATTTT. Protein: CASSLGTGFNQPQHF.

This clone has a handful of counts. The chain uses TRBV7-8 and TRBJ1-2, with 9 bases fitting TRBD1. Germline V CDR1 and CDR2: SGHVS, FQNEAQ. With V trimmed by 5 bases and J by 6 bases, 4 bases remained unmatched. This CDR3 region has 13 residues. The DNA of the CDR3 is TGTGCCAGCAGCCGGACAGGGGTTGATGGCTACACCTTC. The encoded protein is CASSRTGVDGYTF.

The chain joins TRBV4-1 to TRBJ2-7, with D possibly TRBD1 on 5 matching bases. The CDR3 loop spans 13 amino acids. Germline V gives CDR1 MGHRA, CDR2 YSYEKL. The V end lost 4 bases, the J end lost 5 bases, and 12 bases lay between the germline ends. This chain's CDR3 is CASSPQGVHEQYF. In nucleotides, the CDR3 is TGCGCCAGCAGCCCCCAGGGCGTCCACGAGCAGTACTTC.

The chain recombines TRBV6-6 with TRBJ1-4, with D maybe TRBD1 (6 bases). This CDR3 region has 13 residues. With 2 bases removed from V and 8 bases from J, the gap between germline ends came to 9 bases. The germline CDR1 and CDR2 sequences are MNHNY and SVGAGI (reference sequence). The CDR3 DNA sequence: TGTGCCAGCAGTTACCCGACAGGCGAAAAACTGTTTTTT. Translating gives CASSYPTGEKLFF.

Note on this clone: Sequence at one end of the junction differs from germline and may be a read error. The gene calls are TRBV4-3 and TRBJ2-5; D remains unclear. From germline, CDR1 is LGHNA and CDR2 YSLEER. The CDR3 runs to 14 residues. The CDR3 bases are TGCGCCAGCAGCCAAGTGTATAGCCAAAAGACCCAGTACTTC. Its translation is CASSQVYSQKTQYF.

The chain uses TRBV19 and TRBJ2-1; TRBD2 aligns across 14 bases. The CDR3 spans 16 residues. Looked up from germline, CDR1 is LNHDA and CDR2 is SQIVND (reference sequence). V gave up 5 bases and J gave up 8 bases; unmatched junction bases: 8. In DNA, the CDR3 is TGTGCCAGTAGTCCGACTAGCGGGAGGGCCTTAGATGAGCAGTTCTTC. This sequence encodes CASSPTSGRALDEQFF.

The V call is TRBV7-8, the J call TRBJ1-3, with D possibly TRBD1 on 5 matching bases. Trimming took 1 base from V and 0 from J, leaving 10 bases between them. The CDR3 runs to 16 residues. Germline values: CDR1 SGHVS, CDR2 FQNEAQ. The CDR3 protein is CASSLVGLSSGNTIYF. Here the CDR3 DNA reads TGTGCCAGCAGCTTAGTGGGACTGTCCTCTGGAAACACCATATATTTT. The entire variable domain, with the rest obtained from reference TRBV7-8 and TRBJ1-3, is as follows: GAGVSQSPRYKVAKRGQDVALRCDPISGHVSLFWYQQALGQGPEFLTYFQNEAQLDKSGLPSDRFFAERPEGSVSTLKIQRTQQEDSAVYLCASSLVGLSSGNTIYFGEGSWLTVV.

J is TRBJ1-1 and V is TRBV28, with D perhaps TRBD1 (6 bases). Germline V gene data show CDR1 as MDHEN and CDR2 as SYDVKM. This CDR3 is 13 amino acids long. The ends were cut back, 2 bases at V and 2 bases at J, with 6 bases in the middle. The CDR3 nucleotides are TGTGCCAGCAGTTTAGGGGGCAACACTGAAGCTTTCTTT. Amino acids: CASSLGGNTEAFF.

The V gene is TRBV5-1, the J gene TRBJ2-7; tentative D call: TRBD2 (5 bases). The CDR3 has 15 residues. CDR1 is SGHRS, CDR2 YFSETQ, per germline. Trimming took 0 bases from V and 4 from J, leaving 14 bases between them. CDR3 DNA sequence: TGCGCCAGCAGCTTGGAAACGACGCGGACTTACGAGCAGTACTTC. It yields the protein CASSLETTRTYEQYF.

The chain uses TRBV7-9 and TRBJ2-5, with D tentatively TRBD2 (5 bases). The CDR3 spans 16 residues. Deletions cut 2 bases from V and 2 bases from J, with 15 bases between. Germline V lookup: CDR1 SEHNR, CDR2 FQNEAQ (reference sequence). DNA of the CDR3: TGTGCCAGCAGCTTATCAGGCGGGCGAAGGCAAGAGACCCAGTACTTC. Its protein product is CASSLSGGRRQETQYF. The full variable domain, rest sourced from reference TRBV7-9 and TRBJ2-5, is DTGVSQNPRHKITKRGQNVTFRCDPISEHNRLYWYRQTLGQGPEFLTYFQNEAQLEKSRLLSDRFSAERPKGSFSTLEIQRTEQGDSAMYLCASSLSGGRRQETQYFGPGTRLLVL.

The chain uses TRBV6-1 and TRBJ2-7; 10 bases fit TRBD2. V gave up 7 bases and J gave up 4 bases; unmatched junction bases: 7. This CDR3 has 14 amino acids. From germline, CDR1 is MNHNS and CDR2 SASEGT. The CDR3 here is CASIRLAGGYEQYF. CDR3 nucleotides: TGTGCCAGCATCCGGTTAGCGGGAGGTTACGAGCAGTACTTC.

The chain employs TRBV19 and TRBJ2-7; the match to TRBD2 covers 13 bases. The germline CDR1 and CDR2 sequences are LNHDA and SQIVND (reference sequence). V dropped 4 bases and J dropped 1; count of bases not matched to a gene: 4. The CDR3 consists of 16 residues. DNA of the CDR3: TGTGCCAGTAGTACGGGACTAGCGGGAATGTCCTACGAGCAGTACTTC. Residues: CASSTGLAGMSYEQYF. The variable domain in full, with the rest retrieved from reference TRBV19 and TRBJ2-7, is DGGITQSPKYLFRKEGQNVTLSCEQNLNHDAMYWYRQDPGQGLRLIYYSQIVNDFQKGDIAEGYSVSREKKESFPLTVTSAQKNPTAFYLCASSTGLAGMSYEQYFGPGTRLTVT.

CDR3 amino acids: CASSILRDSGYGYTF. The DNA for the CDR3 is TGTGCCAGCAGTATACTACGGGACTCCGGGTATGGCTACACCTTC. The J gene is TRBJ1-2, the V gene TRBV28; D possibly corresponds to TRBD1 (5 bases). Trimming pared 5 bases from V and 5 bases from J, leaving 18 bases between. This CDR3 has 15 residues. In germline, CDR1 is MDHEN, CDR2 SYDVKM.

The chain combines TRBV19 with TRBJ2-2; tentatively, D is TRBD2 (5 bases). The ends were cut back, 4 bases at V and 5 bases at J, with 8 bases in the middle. CDR1 and CDR2 from the germline V gene are LNHDA and SQIVND (reference sequence). The CDR3 has 13 residues. CDR3 loop: CASSSRETGELFF. CDR3 sequence (DNA): TGTGCCAGTAGTAGTAGGGAGACCGGGGAGCTGTTTTTT.

The V gene is TRBV9, the J gene TRBJ1-5; no definite D call. Germline CDR1 is SGDLS and CDR2 is YYNGEE. V was clipped by 4 bases and J by 9 bases, with 11 bases between them. CDR3 length: 12 residues. CDR3 nucleotide sequence: TGTGCCAGCAGCCAGTCCGAGGGGCCCCAGCATTTT. This codes for CASSQSEGPQHF.

The rearrangement links TRBV4-2 to TRBJ2-7; 12 bases map to TRBD2. Germline V gives CDR1 LGHNA, CDR2 YNFKEQ. Trimming at V came to 3 bases and at J to 2 bases, leaving 5 bases not matched to a gene. There are 16 residues in the CDR3. DNA of the CDR3: TGTGCCAGCAGCCAGGGGGGGACTAGCGGGCCCTACGAGCAGTACTTC. Translated: CASSQGGTSGPYEQYF.